In this sample, the clone carrying this T cell receptor beta chain turned up a few times. This entry belongs to a study of blood T cell repertoires in COVID-19. For the study at large: T cells, B-cell-depleted T cells, or PBMCs supplied cDNA or gDNA.

Per the study methods: Amplification with reference gene primers provided the estimates of nucleated cell counts. The protocol was immunoSEQ multiplex PCR, while the TCRdb copy is restricted to in-frame clones and leaves out a portion. V and J calls and clone size come straight from that table; D and trimming were deduced from the DNA. There are about 120,000 clones in the sample; around 89% occur only once, and 4.6% lies in the top ten. The sequence derives from a woman aged 45 to 65 with acute or convalescent COVID-19. The sample consisted of peripheral blood.

Here the CDR3 reads CASIIQGAKYTEAFF. CDR3 DNA sequence: TGTGCCAGCATTATACAGGGGGCGAAATACACTGAAGCTTTCTTT. The genes are TRBV2 and TRBJ1-1; 9 nucleotides align to TRBD1. CDR3 size: 15 residues. V shed 7 bases and J 3 bases; nucleotides not matched to a gene: 9. Germline V gene sequence: CDR1 SNHLY, CDR2 FYNNEI.